What follows are 21 T cell receptor beta chains derived from one specimen sequenced in a study of T cells after yellow fever vaccination. One entry per CDR3 protein results from TCRdb running MiXCR on the 5' RACE reads. This sample has a few hundred thousand distinct CDR3 sequences; roughly 4.3% occur once, and the top ten carry about 26%. Specimen: PBMCs, collected 5 days after the yellow fever booster vaccination. All receptors come from a man younger than 35 who received the YFV17D yellow fever vaccine.

This chain uses TRBV11-1 with TRBJ2-3; no reliable D call. This CDR3 region has 18 residues. V lost 5 bases to trimming and J lost 2 bases, with 23 bases between them. Per the germline V gene, CDR1 is SGHAT and CDR2 is FQDESV (reference sequence). The CDR3 nucleotides read TGTGCCAGCAGCCCGAGAAGCTTGGGGATAGGTGCCACAGATACGCAGTATTTT. Amino acids: CASSPRSLGIGATDTQYF.

This clonotype has a count of ten or more. The chain has TRBV7-2 and TRBJ1-2, with D unresolved. The ends were cut back, 5 bases at V and 2 bases at J, with 21 bases in the middle. CDR1 and CDR2 (germline): SGHTA, FQGNSA. The length of the CDR3 is 17 residues. CDR3 residues: CASSQAYSETRNYGYTF. CDR3 DNA: TGTGCCAGCAGCCAAGCTTACTCTGAGACACGGAACTATGGCTACACCTTC.

This sequence joins TRBV7-9 and TRBJ2-1; no definite D call. The CDR3 is 15 amino acids. Germline CDR1 and CDR2: SEHNR and FQNEAQ (reference sequence). With 3 bases removed from V and 0 bases from J, the gap between germline ends came to 9 bases. In DNA form, the CDR3 reads TGTGCCAGCAGCTTCCCCCAGCGCTCCTACAATGAGCAGTTCTTC. Its translation: CASSFPQRSYNEQFF.

This clonotype was observed many times. The CDR3 nucleotides are TGTGCCAGCAGTTCGTATGGGGGGGCCACTGAAGCTTTCTTT. Its translation is CASSSYGGATEAFF. The chain links TRBV27 to TRBJ1-1, with D possibly being TRBD1 (6 bases). From germline, CDR1 is MNHEY and CDR2 SMNVEV (reference sequence). The V and J ends lost 4 bases and 4 bases respectively, with 13 bases between them. This CDR3 contains 14 residues.

This clonotype has ten or more counts. The chain couples TRBV20-1 to TRBJ1-1; a possible D gene is TRBD1 (5 bases). V gave up 5 bases and J gave up 6 bases, with 13 bases separating them. Germline loops: CDR1 DFQATT, CDR2 SNEGSKA (reference sequence). The CDR3 has 12 amino acids. The CDR3: CSAPGDSPEAFF. In DNA form, the CDR3 reads TGCAGTGCTCCGGGGGATTCCCCTGAAGCTTTCTTT.

The table lists this clonotype with many counts. V is TRBV28 and J is TRBJ2-2; D is undetermined. Germline V lookup: CDR1 MDHEN, CDR2 SYDVKM. The CDR3 spans 16 residues. Trimming pared 7 bases from V and 2 bases from J, leaving 17 bases between. The CDR3: CASTFSRRKNTGELFF. CDR3 sequence (DNA): TGTGCCAGCACGTTCTCCAGGCGGAAAAACACCGGGGAGCTGTTTTTT. The whole variable domain, remainder taken from reference TRBV28 and TRBJ2-2, is DVKVTQSSRYLVKRTGEKVFLECVQDMDHENMFWYRQDPGLGLRLIYFSYDVKMKEKGDIPEGYSVSREKKERFSLILESASTNQTSMYLCASTFSRRKNTGELFFGEGSRLTVL.

This clonotype was recorded a few times. J is TRBJ1-6 and V is TRBV14; possible D gene TRBD1, 5 bases. The CDR3 loop spans 16 amino acids. Looked up from germline, CDR1 is SGHDN and CDR2 is FVKESK. Trimming took off 4 bases at V and 3 bases at J, with 13 bases between the two ends. For the CDR3, the DNA is TGTGCCAGCAGCCCGGGGACGAGGGGCTATAATTCACCCCTCCACTTT. It translates to CASSPGTRGYNSPLHF.

This clonotype has more than one count but fewer than ten. The chain employs TRBV14 and TRBJ1-1, with 9 bases fitting TRBD1. The V gene's germline CDR1 is SGHDN and CDR2 FVKESK. The CDR3 loop spans 17 amino acids. J gave up 5 bases and V 3 bases, and 13 bases lay outside the gene matches. Here the CDR3 reads CASSHRTGVELRTEAFF. The CDR3, as DNA: TGTGCCAGCAGCCACAGGACAGGGGTTGAACTAAGGACTGAAGCTTTCTTT.

This clonotype was found a few times. The chain links TRBV29-1 to TRBJ1-5; D gene uncertain. This CDR3 has 12 residues. Germline CDR1 reads SQVTM; CDR2 reads ANQGSEA. Trimming pared 4 bases from V and 6 bases from J, leaving 10 bases between. The CDR3 DNA reads TGCAGCGTTGCCCGGACCTTTCAGCCCCAGCATTTT. The encoded protein is CSVARTFQPQHF.

This clonotype was seen only a few times. The chain employs TRBV9 and TRBJ1-5; TRBD1 might be the D (5 bases). This CDR3 has 13 residues. Germline V gene sequence: CDR1 SGDLS, CDR2 YYNGEE. Deletions cut 7 bases from V and 2 bases from J, with 10 bases between. The CDR3 loop is CASGWGGNQPQHF. As DNA, the CDR3 is TGTGCCAGCGGTTGGGGCGGCAATCAGCCCCAGCATTTT.

This clonotype was seen at least ten times. The V and J genes are TRBV15 and TRBJ1-5; no firm D call. Trimming took 8 bases from V and 8 from J, leaving 16 bases between them. Looked up from germline, CDR1 is LNHNV and CDR2 is YYDKDF (reference sequence). CDR3 length: 13 residues. This CDR3 is CATGWRPAEPQHF. The CDR3 nucleotides are TGTGCCACCGGATGGAGGCCCGCGGAGCCCCAGCATTTT.

This clonotype appeared many times. This chain joins TRBV5-1 and TRBJ2-1; TRBD1 aligns across 8 bases. The CDR3 sequence is 15 residues long. Germline V gene data show CDR1 as SGHRS and CDR2 as YFSETQ. V was clipped by 3 bases and J by 8 bases; unmatched bases: 10. CDR3 bases: TGCGCCAGCAGCTCCCACGGGAGCAGGGGGCATGAGCAGTTCTTC. Translated, it gives CASSSHGSRGHEQFF.

This clonotype was picked up a small number of times. The chain employs TRBV2 and TRBJ2-7; TRBD2 agrees at 8 bases. Trimming removed 7 bases from V and 6 bases from J; junction bases left unmatched: 5. The germline CDR1 and CDR2 sequences are SNHLY and FYNNEI. The CDR3 has 12 residues. The CDR3: CASTERGLEQYF. CDR3 DNA sequence: TGTGCCAGCACCGAGCGGGGGCTCGAGCAGTACTTC.

This clonotype was recorded a few times. J is TRBJ2-7 and V is TRBV12-3 or TRBV12-4; D remains unclear. The CDR3 has 13 amino acids. V was clipped by 10 bases and J by 2 bases, with 15 bases between them. The CDR3 region has the DNA TGTGCCATCATTCCAGACGGAGCCTACGAGCAGTACTTC. Translating gives CAIIPDGAYEQYF.

This clonotype was seen a few times. V usage is TRBV7-6 and J usage is TRBJ2-5, with D uncertain. The CDR3 contains 19 residues. The V gene lost 1 base and the J gene lost 2 bases, with 23 bases spanning the gap. CDR1 is SGHVS, CDR2 FNYEAQ, per germline. Here the CDR3 DNA reads TGTGCCAGCAGCTTAGACTTGAAACATAGGGCCCCCCTACAAGAGACCCAGTACTTC. This encodes CASSLDLKHRAPLQETQYF.

The V call is TRBV19, the J call TRBJ1-6, with a possible D match to TRBD1 (5 bases). CDR1 is LNHDA and CDR2 is SQIVND in the germline V gene (reference sequence). The V end lost 1 base, the J end lost 7 bases, and 11 bases lay between the germline ends. The CDR3 extends over 15 amino acids. CDR3 loop: CASSIAGGYNSPLHF. The DNA of the CDR3 is TGTGCCAGTAGTATAGCTGGGGGGTACAATTCACCCCTCCACTTT.

This chain connects TRBV4-2 to TRBJ2-3; 7 bases map to TRBD2. V lost 1 base and J lost 4; bases outside the gene matches: 8. The germline V gene encodes CDR1 LGHNA and CDR2 YNFKEQ. The CDR3 consists of 16 residues. Here the CDR3 reads CASSQVWGGGSDTQYF. CDR3 coding DNA: TGTGCCAGCAGCCAAGTCTGGGGCGGGGGATCAGATACGCAGTATTTT.

This clonotype was seen a few times. This sequence joins TRBV21-1 and TRBJ1-4; the table's D gene call, TRBD1, was not cross checked with the DNA. TRBV21-1 is labeled a pseudogene. The CDR3 contains 17 residues. CDR3 amino acids: CASSDQRGSPCSEKLFF. Here the CDR3 DNA reads TGTGCCAGCAGCGACCAAAGGGGCAGCCCTTGTTCTGAAAAACTGTTTTTT.

Only a few counts were recorded for this clonotype. This sequence joins TRBV20-1 and TRBJ2-1; D not certain. V gave up 3 bases and J gave up 3 bases, with 18 bases separating them. The CDR3 length is 16 residues. Germline V CDR1 and CDR2: DFQATT, SNEGSKA (reference sequence). CDR3: CSASPLDPKGYNEQFF. CDR3 bases: TGCAGTGCTAGCCCGCTGGACCCCAAAGGCTACAATGAGCAGTTCTTC.

The sample holds a few counts of this clonotype. Written as DNA, the CDR3 is TGTGCCAGCAGCTACAGGGGTTCGGGTTACTACGAGCAGTACGTC. Translating gives CASSYRGSGYYEQYV. The rearrangement joins TRBV7-9 to TRBJ2-7, with 7 positions matching TRBD1. Germline loops: CDR1 SEHNR, CDR2 FQNEAQ (reference sequence). The CDR3 covers 15 residues. V lost 4 bases and J lost 3; bases outside the gene matches: 9.

This clonotype was found a few times. The rearrangement links TRBV4-2 to TRBJ1-6; D not resolved. The CDR3 totals 14 residues. CDR1 and CDR2 (germline): LGHNA, YNFKEQ. Trimming removed 2 bases from V and 8 bases from J, with 10 bases in between. CDR3 bases: TGTGCCAGCAGCCAAAAGCAGGTTGATTCACCCCTCCACTTT. It encodes CASSQKQVDSPLHF.